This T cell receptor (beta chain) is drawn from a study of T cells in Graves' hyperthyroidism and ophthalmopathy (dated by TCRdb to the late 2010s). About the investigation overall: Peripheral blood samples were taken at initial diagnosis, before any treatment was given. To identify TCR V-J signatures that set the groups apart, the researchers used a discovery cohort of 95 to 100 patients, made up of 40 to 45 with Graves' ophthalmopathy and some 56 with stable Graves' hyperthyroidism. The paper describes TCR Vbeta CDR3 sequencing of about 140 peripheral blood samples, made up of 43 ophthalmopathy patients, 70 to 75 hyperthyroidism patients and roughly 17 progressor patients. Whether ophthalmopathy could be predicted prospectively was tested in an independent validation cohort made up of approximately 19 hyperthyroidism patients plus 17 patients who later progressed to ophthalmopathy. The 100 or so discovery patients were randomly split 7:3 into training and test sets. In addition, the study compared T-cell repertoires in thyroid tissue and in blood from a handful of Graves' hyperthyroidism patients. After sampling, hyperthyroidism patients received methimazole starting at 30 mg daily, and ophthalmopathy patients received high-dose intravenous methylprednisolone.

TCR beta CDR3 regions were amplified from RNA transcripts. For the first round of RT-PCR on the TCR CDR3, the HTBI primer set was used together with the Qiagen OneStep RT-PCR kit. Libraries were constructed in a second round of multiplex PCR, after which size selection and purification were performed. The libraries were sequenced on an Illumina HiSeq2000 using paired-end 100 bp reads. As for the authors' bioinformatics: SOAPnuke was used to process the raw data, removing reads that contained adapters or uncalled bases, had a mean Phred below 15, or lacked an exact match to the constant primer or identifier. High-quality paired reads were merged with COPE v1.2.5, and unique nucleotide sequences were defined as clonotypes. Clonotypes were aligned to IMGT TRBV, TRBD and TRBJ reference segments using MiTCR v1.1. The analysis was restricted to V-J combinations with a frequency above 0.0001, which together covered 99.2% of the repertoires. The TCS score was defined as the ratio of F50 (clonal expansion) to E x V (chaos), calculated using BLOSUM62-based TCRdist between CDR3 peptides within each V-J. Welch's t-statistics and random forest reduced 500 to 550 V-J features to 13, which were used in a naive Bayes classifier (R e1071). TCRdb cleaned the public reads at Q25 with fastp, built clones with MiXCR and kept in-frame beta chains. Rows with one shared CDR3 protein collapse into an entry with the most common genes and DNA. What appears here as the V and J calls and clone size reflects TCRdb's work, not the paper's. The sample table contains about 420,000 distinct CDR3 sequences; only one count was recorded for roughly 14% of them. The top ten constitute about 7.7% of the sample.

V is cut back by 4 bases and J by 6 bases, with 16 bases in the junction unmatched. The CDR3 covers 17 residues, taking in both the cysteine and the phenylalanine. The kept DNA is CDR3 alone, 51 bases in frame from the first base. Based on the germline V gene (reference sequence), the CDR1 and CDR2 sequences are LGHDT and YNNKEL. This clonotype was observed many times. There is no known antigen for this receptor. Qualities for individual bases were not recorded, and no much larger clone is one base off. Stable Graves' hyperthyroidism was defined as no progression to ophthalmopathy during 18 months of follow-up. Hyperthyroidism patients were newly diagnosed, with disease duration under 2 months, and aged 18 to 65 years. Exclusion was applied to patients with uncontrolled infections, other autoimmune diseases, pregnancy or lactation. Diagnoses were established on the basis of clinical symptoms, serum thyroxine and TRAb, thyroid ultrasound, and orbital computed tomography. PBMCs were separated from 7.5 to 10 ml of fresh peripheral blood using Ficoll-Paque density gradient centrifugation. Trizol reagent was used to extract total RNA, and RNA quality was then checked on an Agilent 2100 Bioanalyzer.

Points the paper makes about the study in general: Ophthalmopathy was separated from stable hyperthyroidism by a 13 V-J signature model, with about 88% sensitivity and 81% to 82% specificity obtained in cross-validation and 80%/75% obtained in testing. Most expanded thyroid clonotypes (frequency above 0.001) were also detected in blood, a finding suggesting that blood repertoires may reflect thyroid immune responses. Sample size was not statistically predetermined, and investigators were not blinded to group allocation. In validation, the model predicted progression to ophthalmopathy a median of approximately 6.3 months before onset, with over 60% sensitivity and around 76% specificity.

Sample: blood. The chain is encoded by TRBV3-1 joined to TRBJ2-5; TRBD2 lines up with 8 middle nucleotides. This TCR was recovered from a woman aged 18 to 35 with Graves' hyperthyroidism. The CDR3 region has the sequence CASSLGRREGRRKTQYF. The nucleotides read TGTGCCAGCAGCCTCGGTCGCCGGGAGGGCCGAAGGAAGACCCAGTACTTC.